One TCR beta chain is described in this entry. Authors' methods: From reference gene primer amplification, estimates of nucleated cell counts were derived. Method: immunoSEQ multiplex PCR; TCRdb's copy keeps in-frame clones and lacks some. That table supplies the V and J calls and clone size; D and trimming were determined from the DNA. In the table there are roughly 340,000 clones, more than 80% of which are singletons. The data were taken from a study of blood T cell repertoires in COVID-19. CDR1 SGHKS and CDR2 YYEKEE come from the germline V gene (reference sequence). This CDR3 contains 18 residues. Trimming took 2 bases from V and 6 from J; bases not matched to a gene: 12.

This clonotype was sampled from a woman aged 25 to 39 with COVID-19, enrolled during active disease. The sequencing input was peripheral blood. The chain recombines TRBV5-5 with TRBJ2-1; 12 nucleotides line up with TRBD2. CDR3 sequence (DNA): TGTGCCAGCAGCTTTAGCCTAGCGGGGGGGCCGAGGGTCAATGAGCAGTTCTTC. Translating gives CASSFSLAGGPRVNEQFF.